This T cell receptor beta chain was sequenced during a study of beta chain features in type 1 diabetes. cDNA synthesis used the whole RNA isolate, giving expressed TCRB sequences. Produced via immunoSEQ multiplex PCR; TCRdb's table is partial and in-frame only. The table includes 130,000 to 150,000 clones, 10% detected once. V trimming: 5 bases; J trimming: 4 bases; junction bases outside the gene matches: 5. The CDR3 has 16 residues. In germline, CDR1 is MDHEN, CDR2 SYDVKM. This clone was seen more than once but under ten times. Specimen: naive CD4+ T cells from blood. The sequence was obtained from a man aged 18-30 years in good health. This chain links TRBV28 with TRBJ2-7; 16 positions agree with TRBD2. CDR3 protein: CASSGTSGGAWYEQYF. CDR3 nucleotide sequence: TGTGCCAGCAGTGGGACTAGCGGGGGGGCGTGGTACGAGCAGTACTTC. The whole variable domain, filled in from reference TRBV28 and TRBJ2-7, reads DVKVTQSSRYLVKRTGEKVFLECVQDMDHENMFWYRQDPGLGLRLIYFSYDVKMKEKGDIPEGYSVSREKKERFSLILESASTNQTSMYLCASSGTSGGAWYEQYFGPGTRLTVT.